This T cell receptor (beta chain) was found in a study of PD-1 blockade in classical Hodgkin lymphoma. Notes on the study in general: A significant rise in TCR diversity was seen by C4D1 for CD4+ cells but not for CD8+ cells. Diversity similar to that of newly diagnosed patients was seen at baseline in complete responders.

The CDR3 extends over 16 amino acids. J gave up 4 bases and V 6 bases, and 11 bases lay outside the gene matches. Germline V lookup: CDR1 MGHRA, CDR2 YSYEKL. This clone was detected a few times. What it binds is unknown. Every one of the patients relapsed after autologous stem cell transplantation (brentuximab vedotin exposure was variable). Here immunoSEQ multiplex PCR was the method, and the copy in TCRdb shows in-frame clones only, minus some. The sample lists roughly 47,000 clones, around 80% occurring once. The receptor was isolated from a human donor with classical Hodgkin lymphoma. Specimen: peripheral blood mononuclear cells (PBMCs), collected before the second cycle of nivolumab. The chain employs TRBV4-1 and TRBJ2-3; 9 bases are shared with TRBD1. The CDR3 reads CASSLYDRGFSDTQYF. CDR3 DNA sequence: TGCGCCAGCAGTCTTTATGACAGGGGGTTTTCAGATACGCAGTATTTT.